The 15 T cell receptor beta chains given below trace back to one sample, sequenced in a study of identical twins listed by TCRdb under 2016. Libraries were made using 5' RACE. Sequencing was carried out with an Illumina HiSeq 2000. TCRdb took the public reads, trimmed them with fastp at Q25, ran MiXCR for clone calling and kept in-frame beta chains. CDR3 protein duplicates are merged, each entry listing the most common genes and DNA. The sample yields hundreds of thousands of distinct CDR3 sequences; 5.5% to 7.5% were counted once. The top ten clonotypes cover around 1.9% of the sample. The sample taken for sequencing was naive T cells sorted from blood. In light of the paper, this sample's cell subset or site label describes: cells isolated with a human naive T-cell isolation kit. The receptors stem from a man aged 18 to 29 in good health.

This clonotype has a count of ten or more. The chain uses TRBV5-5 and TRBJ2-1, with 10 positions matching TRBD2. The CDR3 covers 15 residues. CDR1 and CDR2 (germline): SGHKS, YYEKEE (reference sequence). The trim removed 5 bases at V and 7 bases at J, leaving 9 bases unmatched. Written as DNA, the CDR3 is TGTGCCAGCAGACTACTAGCGGGAACGTGGAATGAGCAGTTCTTC. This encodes CASRLLAGTWNEQFF.

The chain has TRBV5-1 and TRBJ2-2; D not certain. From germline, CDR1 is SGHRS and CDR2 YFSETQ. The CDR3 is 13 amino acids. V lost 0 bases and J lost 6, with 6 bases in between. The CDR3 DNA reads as TGCGCCAGCAGCTTGGCGCAGCCCGGGGAGCTGTTTTTT. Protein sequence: CASSLAQPGELFF.

CDR3 DNA: TGCAGCGTTCCCGGGACAGCCGCATACAATGAGCAGTTCTTC. It encodes CSVPGTAAYNEQFF. V gene TRBV29-1 combines with J gene TRBJ2-1; 7 nucleotides line up with TRBD1. CDR1 and CDR2 (germline): SQVTM, ANQGSEA. This CDR3 is 14 amino acids long. Trimming cost V 5 bases and J 4 bases; bases outside gene matches: 8.

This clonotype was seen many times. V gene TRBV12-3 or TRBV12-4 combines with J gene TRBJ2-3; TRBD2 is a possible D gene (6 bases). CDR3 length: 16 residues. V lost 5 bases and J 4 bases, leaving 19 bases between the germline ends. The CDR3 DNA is TGTGCCAGCAGTCCCCTGGCGGGACGCGGATCAGATACGCAGTATTTT. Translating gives CASSPLAGRGSDTQYF.

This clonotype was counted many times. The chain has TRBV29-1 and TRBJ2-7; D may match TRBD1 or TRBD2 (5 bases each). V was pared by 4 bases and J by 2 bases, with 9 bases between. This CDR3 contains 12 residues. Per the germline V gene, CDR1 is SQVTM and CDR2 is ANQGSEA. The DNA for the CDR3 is TGCAGCGTTGTTCCGGGGCCCTACGAGCAGTACTTC. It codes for CSVVPGPYEQYF.

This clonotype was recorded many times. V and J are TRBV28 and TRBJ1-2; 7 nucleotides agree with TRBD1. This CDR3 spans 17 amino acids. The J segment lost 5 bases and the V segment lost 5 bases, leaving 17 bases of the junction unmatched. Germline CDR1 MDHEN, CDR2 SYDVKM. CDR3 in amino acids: CASSVTGQQFSSYGYTF. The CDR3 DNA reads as TGTGCCAGCAGTGTCACGGGACAGCAATTTTCAAGTTATGGCTACACCTTC.

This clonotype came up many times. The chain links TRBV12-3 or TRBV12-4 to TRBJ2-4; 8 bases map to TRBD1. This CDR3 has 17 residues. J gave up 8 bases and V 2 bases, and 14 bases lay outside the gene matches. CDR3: CASSLNRGKFYGDIQYF. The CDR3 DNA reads TGTGCCAGCAGTTTAAACAGGGGGAAGTTTTATGGGGACATTCAGTACTTC.

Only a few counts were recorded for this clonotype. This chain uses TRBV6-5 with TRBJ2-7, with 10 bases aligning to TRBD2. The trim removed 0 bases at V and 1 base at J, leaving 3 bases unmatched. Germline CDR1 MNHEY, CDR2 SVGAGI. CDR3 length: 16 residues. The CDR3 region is CASSYSASGSSYEQYF. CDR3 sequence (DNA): TGTGCCAGCAGTTACTCCGCTAGCGGGAGTTCCTACGAGCAGTACTTC.

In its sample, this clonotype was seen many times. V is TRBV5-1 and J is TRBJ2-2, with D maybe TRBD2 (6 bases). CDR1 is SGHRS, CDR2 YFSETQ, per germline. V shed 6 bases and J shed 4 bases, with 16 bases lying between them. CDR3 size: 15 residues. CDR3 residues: CASTVGRISTGELFF. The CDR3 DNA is TGCGCCAGCACAGTGGGGAGGATAAGCACCGGGGAGCTGTTTTTT.

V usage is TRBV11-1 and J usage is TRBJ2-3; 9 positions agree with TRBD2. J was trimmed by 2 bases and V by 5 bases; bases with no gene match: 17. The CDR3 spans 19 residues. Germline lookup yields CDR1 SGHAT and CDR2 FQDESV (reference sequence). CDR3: CASSTLAGRGGPYTDTQYF. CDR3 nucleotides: TGTGCCAGCAGCACCCTAGCGGGAAGAGGAGGCCCCTACACAGATACGCAGTATTTT. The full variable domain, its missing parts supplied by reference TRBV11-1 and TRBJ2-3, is EAEVAQSPRYKITEKSQAVAFWCDPISGHATLYWYRQILGQGPELLVQFQDESVVDDSQLPKDRFSAERLKGVDSTLKIQPAELGDSAMYLCASSTLAGRGGPYTDTQYFGPGTRLTVL.

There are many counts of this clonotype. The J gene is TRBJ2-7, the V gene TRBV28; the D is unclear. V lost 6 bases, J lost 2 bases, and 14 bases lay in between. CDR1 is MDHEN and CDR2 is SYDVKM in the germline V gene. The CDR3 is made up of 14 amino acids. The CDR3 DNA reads TGTGCCAGCAGATCCCAGGATACACCCTACGAGCAGTACTTC. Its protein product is CASRSQDTPYEQYF.

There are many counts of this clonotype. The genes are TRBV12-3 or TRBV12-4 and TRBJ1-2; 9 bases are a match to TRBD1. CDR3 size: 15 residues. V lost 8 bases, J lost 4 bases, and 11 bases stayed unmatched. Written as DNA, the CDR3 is TGTGCCAGCTCGAATTTAGACAGGGGGGGCTATGGCTACACCTTC. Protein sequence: CASSNLDRGGYGYTF.

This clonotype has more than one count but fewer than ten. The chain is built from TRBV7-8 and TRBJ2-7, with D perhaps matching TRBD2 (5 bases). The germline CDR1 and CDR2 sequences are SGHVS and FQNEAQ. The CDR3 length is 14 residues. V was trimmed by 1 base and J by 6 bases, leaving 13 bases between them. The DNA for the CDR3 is TGTGCCAGCAGCTTAGATGTCAGCCGGGGCGAGCAGTACGTC. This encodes CASSLDVSRGEQYV.

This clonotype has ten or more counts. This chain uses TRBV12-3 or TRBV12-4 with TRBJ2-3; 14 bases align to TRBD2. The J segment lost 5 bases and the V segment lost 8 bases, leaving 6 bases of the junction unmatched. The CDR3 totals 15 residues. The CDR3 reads CASGGLAGVRDTQYF. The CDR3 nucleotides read TGTGCCAGCGGGGGACTAGCGGGAGTAAGAGATACGCAGTATTTT.

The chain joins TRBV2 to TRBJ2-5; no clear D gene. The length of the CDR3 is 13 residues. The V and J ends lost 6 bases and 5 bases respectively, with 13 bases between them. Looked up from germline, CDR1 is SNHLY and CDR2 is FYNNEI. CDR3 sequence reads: CASSPDSPETQYF. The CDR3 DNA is TGTGCCAGCAGCCCTGATTCGCCGGAGACCCAGTACTTC.